This TCR beta chain appears in the sequencing data of a study of STAT5B mutations in CD4+ large granular lymphocyte leukemia. Clones were read by immunoSEQ multiplex PCR, and TCRdb kept only the in-frame ones, dropping some. The data contain about 38,000 clones, around 75% of them seen just once; the ten biggest clones take up around 0.5%. This CDR3 spans 13 amino acids. Trimming shortened V by 0 bases and J by 0 bases, and 4 bases separated the two germline ends. Germline loops: CDR1 SGHRS, CDR2 YFSETQ. This chain joins TRBV5-1 and TRBJ2-7; D is ambiguous. The sample taken for sequencing was CD4+ T cells from blood buffy coats. This sequence originates from a human donor in good health. Here the CDR3 DNA reads TGCGCCAGCAGCTTGGACACCTCCTACGAGCAGTACTTC. It codes for CASSLDTSYEQYF.